This passage covers 21 T cell receptor beta chains from one sample sequenced in a study of T cells in women clearing cervical HPV infection. The data were produced by immunoSEQ multiplex PCR, yet TCRdb's version contains in-frame clones alone and is incomplete. The table for this sample gives 49,000 or so clones. The sample taken for sequencing was blood buffy coat. These receptors all stem from a woman aged 18-70 years with a cervical HPV16 infection that either progressed to CIN3+ or cleared (not recorded which).

CDR3: CASSVMHFRQPKETQYF. Partial CDR3 DNA: TGTGCCAGCAGTGTGATGCACTTTAGACAGCCCAAAGAGACG. The J gene is TRBJ2-3, the V gene TRBV2; the D gene is possibly TRBD1 (5 bases). The CDR3 is cut off 3 residues early in the read; its end comes from the germline J gene. The CDR3 contains 17 residues. Germline V gene lookup returns CDR1 SNHLY and CDR2 FYNNEI.

Turning to this clone: The DNA ends 3 residues before the CDR3 does, and the rest of the CDR3 is filled in from the germline J gene. The V and J genes are TRBV7-3 and TRBJ2-1; 11 bases line up with TRBD1. The CDR3 is made up of 15 amino acids. CDR1 is SGHTA and CDR2 is FQGTGA in the germline V gene. Losses at the gene ends were 5 bases for V and 7 bases for J; bases not matched to a gene: 7. The CDR3 reads CASSRGTGGANEQFF. The CDR3 bases that were read are TGTGCCAGCAGCCGCGGGACAGGGGGAGCAAATGAG. The full variable domain, rest sourced from reference TRBV7-3 and TRBJ2-1, is GAGVSQTPSNKVTEKGKYVELRCDPISGHTALYWYRQSLGQGPEFLIYFQGTGAADDSGLPNDRFFAVRPEGSVSTLKIQRTERGDSAVYLCASSRGTGGANEQFFGPGTRLTVL.

Note on this clone: The read terminates 3 residues ahead of where the CDR3 ends, so the germline J gene completes it. The genes are TRBV7-2 and TRBJ2-4; no reliable D call. V lost 4 bases, J lost 5 bases, and 15 bases lay in between. This CDR3 region has 15 residues. Germline lookup yields CDR1 SGHTA and CDR2 FQGNSA. CDR3 protein: CASSSTGIAENIQYF. CDR3 DNA, as far as it was read: TGTGCCAGCAGCTCCACGGGTATCGCTGAAAACATT.

Note on this clone: The read is 3 residues too short to cover the CDR3 end, so that end is filled in from the germline J gene. This chain joins TRBV6-2 or TRBV6-3 and TRBJ2-3, with D perhaps assigned TRBD1 or TRBD2 (5 bases each). Germline CDR1 MNHEY, CDR2 SVGEGT. This CDR3 contains 13 residues. The V end was cut by 6 bases, the J end by 5 bases, with 12 bases between. The chain's CDR3 is CASSSGRGDTQYF. The CDR3 DNA, read in part, is TGTGCCAGCAGCTCGGGAAGGGGAGATACG.

On this clone: The read terminates 3 residues before the CDR3 end, so the remaining end is supplied by the germline J gene. The chain recombines TRBV6-2 or TRBV6-3 with TRBJ2-3; TRBD1 matches 8 bases. The CDR3 has 15 amino acids. Germline V gene sequence: CDR1 MNHEY, CDR2 SVGEGT. CDR3 sequence: CASRTGQDSNQPQYF. CDR3 DNA (partial): TGTGCCAGCAGGACGGGACAGGATAGCAATCAGCCG.

As for this clone: Read data end 3 residues before the CDR3 end; the end is taken from the germline J gene. The chain joins TRBV30 to TRBJ1-1, with D tentatively TRBD1 (5 bases). The CDR3 loop spans 14 amino acids. Germline CDR1 and CDR2: GTSNPN and SVGIG (reference sequence). Trimming removed 0 bases at V and 4 bases at J, with 12 bases between. The CDR3 bases that were read are TGTGCCTGGAGTGTAGGAGGGGTGGTCACTGAA. The encoded protein is CAWSVGGVVTE. The whole CDR3 protein reads CAWSVGGVVTEAFF. The whole variable domain, filled in from reference TRBV30 and TRBJ1-1, reads SQTIHQWPATLVQPVGSPLSLECTVEGTSNPNLYWYRQAAGRGLQLLFYSVGIGQISSEVPQNLSASRPQDRQFILSSKKLLLSDSGFYLCAWSVGGVVTEAFFGQGTRLTVV.

With respect to this clone: The read ends 3 residues before the CDR3 terminus; that terminus is restored from the germline J gene. V gene TRBV7-3 combines with J gene TRBJ1-2; 10 nucleotides match TRBD1. Germline CDR1 is SGHTA and CDR2 is FQGTGA. This CDR3 has 15 residues. The CDR3 DNA, read in part, is TGTGCCAGCAGCATATCCGGGACAGGGGATATCGGC. It is translated as CASSISGTGDIG. The complete CDR3 protein is CASSISGTGDIGYTF.

Comments on this clone: The DNA ends 3 residues before the CDR3 does, and the rest of the CDR3 is filled in from the germline J gene. The rearrangement joins TRBV2 to TRBJ2-7; D is uncertain. Trimming took off 2 bases at V and 3 bases at J, with 5 bases between the two ends. Germline V lookup: CDR1 SNHLY, CDR2 FYNNEI. This CDR3 has 12 amino acids. The DNA read from the CDR3 is TGTGCCAGCAGTGAAACCTACTACGAG. Translating gives CASSETYYE. The whole CDR3 is CASSETYYEQYF. The whole variable domain, filled in from reference TRBV2 and TRBJ2-7, reads EPEVTQTPSHQVTQMGQEVILRCVPISNHLYFYWYRQILGQKVEFLVSFYNNEISEKSEIFDDQFSVERPDGSNFTLKIRSTKLEDSAMYFCASSETYYEQYFGPGTRLTVT.

As to this clone: The missing CDR3 end, 3 residues past where the read stops, is filled in from the germline J gene. The genes are TRBV20-1 and TRBJ2-4; D not certain. The CDR3 is 16 residues long. Germline V gives CDR1 DFQATT, CDR2 SNEGSKA (reference sequence). The CDR3 region is CSASRGRGRYQETQYF. The CDR3 bases that were read are TGCAGTGCTAGCCGCGGCAGAGGAAGGTACCAAGAGACT.

A word on this clone: The read finishes 3 residues shy of the CDR3 end, and the germline J gene is used to complete it. The chain links TRBV6-1 to TRBJ2-5; 12 bases fit TRBD2. Germline-derived CDR1 and CDR2 are MNHNS and SASEGT. Trimming removed 4 bases from V and 5 bases from J; junction bases left unmatched: 5. The CDR3 totals 15 residues. The part of the CDR3 DNA that was read is TGTGCCAGCAGTGTGCTAGCGGGGGGGGCGGAGACC. Protein: CASSVLAGGAET. The entire CDR3 reads CASSVLAGGAETQYF.

The covered CDR3 bases are TGCAGTGCTCTACCATTGGGACTAGGAGGAGGGGGGAGCACAGATACG. This gives the protein CSALPLGLGGGGSTDT. The whole CDR3 sequence reads CSALPLGLGGGGSTDTQYF. The V call is TRBV20-1, the J call TRBJ2-3, with 8 bases identical to TRBD2. The CDR3 goes on 3 residues after the read ends, and that part is filled in from the germline J gene. The V and J ends lost 5 bases and 0 bases, in that order; junction bases with no gene match: 19. CDR3 length equals 19 residues. The germline gives CDR1 DFQATT, CDR2 SNEGSKA (reference sequence).

Worth noting for this clone: The sequenced fragment ends 3 residues before the CDR3 boundary, so the rest is inferred from the germline J gene. This chain joins TRBV28 and TRBJ1-3; 12 bases are shared with TRBD1. With V trimmed by 6 bases and J by 4 bases, 10 bases remained unmatched. Germline V gene lookup returns CDR1 MDHEN and CDR2 SYDVKM. This CDR3 comprises 17 residues. CDR3 bases read: TGTGCCAGCAGCGGGACAGGGGGCCCTGGGTCGGGAAACACC. It yields the protein CASSGTGGPGSGNT. The entire CDR3 sequence reads CASSGTGGPGSGNTIYF.

A remark on this clone: Coverage ceases 3 residues before the CDR3 finishes, and the germline J gene fills in the end. The chain employs TRBV6-2 or TRBV6-3 and TRBJ2-2; D is possibly TRBD1 (6 bases). The CDR3 totals 16 residues. Germline CDR1 MNHEY, CDR2 SVGEGT. The germline V and J ends were trimmed by 0 bases and 2 bases, with 10 bases remaining between them. CDR3 DNA (partial): TGTGCCAGCAGTTACTCGTTGGACAGTAACACCGGGGAG. It specifies CASSYSLDSNTGE. The full CDR3 is CASSYSLDSNTGELFF.

Worth noting for this clone: The CDR3 end falls 3 residues outside the read, so it is completed with the germline J gene. The rearrangement joins TRBV19 to TRBJ2-1; TRBD2 matches at 7 bases. Germline V CDR1 and CDR2: LNHDA, SQIVND (reference sequence). With 8 bases clipped from V and 4 bases from J, the junction kept 5 bases outside the gene matches. CDR3 length: 13 residues. The sequenced part of the CDR3 DNA is TGTGCCAGTCAGCGGGGACTATACAATGAG. Protein: CASQRGLYNE. The whole CDR3 protein reads CASQRGLYNEQFF.

As to this clone: Read data end 3 residues before the CDR3 end; the end is taken from the germline J gene. This rearrangement joins TRBV30 to TRBJ1-2; tentative D call: TRBD1 (6 bases). CDR1 and CDR2 (germline): GTSNPN, SVGIG (reference sequence). The CDR3 contains 12 residues. The DNA read from the CDR3 is TGTGCCTGGAGTGCGGGGGGCGAGGGC. Residues: CAWSAGGEG. The full CDR3 protein reads CAWSAGGEGYTF.

As to this clone: The read halts 3 residues ahead of the CDR3 end, with the missing end drawn from the germline J gene. J is TRBJ1-2 and V is TRBV29-1, with 8 bases fitting TRBD1. The CDR3 is made up of 12 amino acids. With 8 bases clipped from V and 5 bases from J, the junction kept 7 bases outside the gene matches. Germline lookup yields CDR1 SQVTM and CDR2 ANQGSEA. Incomplete CDR3 DNA: TGCAGCACCCAGGGACAGGATTATGGC. Translation: CSTQGQDYG. The whole CDR3 reads CSTQGQDYGYTF.

As for this clone: With the read ending 3 residues before the CDR3 end, the germline J gene is used to fill in that end. The chain employs TRBV19 and TRBJ2-3, with D tentatively TRBD2 (6 bases). The CDR3 runs 13 residues. V was clipped by 6 bases and J by 2 bases, with 9 bases between them. Germline V gene lookup returns CDR1 LNHDA and CDR2 SQIVND (reference sequence). The CDR3 DNA, read in part, is TGTGCCAGTAGGGAGGGGTACACAGATACG. It codes for CASREGYTDT. The complete CDR3 reads CASREGYTDTQYF.

Remarks on this clone: Read data end 3 residues before the CDR3 end; the end is taken from the germline J gene. The chain uses TRBV14 and TRBJ2-3; perhaps TRBD1 as D (6 bases). In germline, CDR1 is SGHDN, CDR2 FVKESK. The CDR3 runs to 17 residues. Between the trimmed V and J ends, which lost 4 bases and 2 bases, there was a span of 19 bases. CDR3 amino acids: CASSPSDRTFFTDTQYF. CDR3 DNA, as far as it was read: TGTGCCAGCAGCCCTTCTGACAGGACTTTTTTCACAGATACG.

On this clone itself: The missing CDR3 end, 3 residues past where the read stops, is filled in from the germline J gene. This chain joins TRBV19 and TRBJ1-1, with 8 nucleotides matching TRBD1. CDR1 LNHDA and CDR2 SQIVND come from the germline V gene (reference sequence). The CDR3 length is 12 residues. The CDR3 reads CASSAGQGRAFF. CDR3 DNA, as far as it was read: TGTGCCAGTAGTGCCGGACAGGGAAGG.

With respect to this clone: The read is 3 residues too short to cover the CDR3 end, so that end is filled in from the germline J gene. The chain links TRBV7-9 to TRBJ1-1; possible D gene TRBD1, 5 bases. Germline CDR1 SEHNR, CDR2 FQNEAQ (reference sequence). CDR3 length: 15 amino acids. Trimming stripped 0 bases from V and 4 bases from J, with 12 bases between. Incomplete CDR3 DNA: TGTGCCAGCAGCTTAGCGCGGGGGTGGGGCACTGAA. Translation: CASSLARGWGTE. The complete CDR3 reads CASSLARGWGTEAFF.

In regard to this clone: The read halts 3 residues ahead of the CDR3 end, with the missing end drawn from the germline J gene. The chain carries TRBV10-3 and TRBJ1-5, with 9 bases identical to TRBD1. With V trimmed by 6 bases and J by 4 bases, 7 bases remained unmatched. Germline values: CDR1 ENHRY, CDR2 SYGVKD. The length of the CDR3 is 15 residues. CDR3 in amino acids: CAISPGTGFNQPQHF. Partial CDR3 DNA: TGTGCCATCAGCCCGGGGACAGGGTTTAATCAGCCC.